A selection of T cell receptor beta chains follows, all from one sample in a study of blood T cells in healthy people across ages. TCRdb called the 5' RACE reads again in MiXCR, with one record for every CDR3 protein. This sample has just under 550,000 distinct CDR3 sequences; approximately 25% occur once, and the top ten carry 7.5% to 9%. The sample was also reused in another study, on T cells of mothers and their children.

The sample consisted of blood. The receptors derive from a boy younger than 18 in good health. Both conserved end residues are part of each CDR3. A D gene is named only where the DNA matches it firmly. Not every row has a clone size; where given, it reads once, few, many or a size class.

abundance	d_gene	v_gene	j_gene	CDR3aa	CDR3nt
few	.	TRBV6-5	TRBJ2-3	CASSTVLQGDTQYF	TGTGCCAGCAGTACAGTGTTACAGGGAGATACGCAGTATTTT
.	.	TRBV20-1	TRBJ1-4	CSARDAGAPNEKLFF	TGCAGTGCTAGAGATGCAGGAGCTCCTAATGAAAAACTGTTTTTT
many	TRBD2	TRBV7-2	TRBJ2-5	CASSVRRTSGRKGTQYF	TGTGCCAGCAGTGTCCGGCGCACTAGCGGGAGGAAGGGGACCCAGTACTTC
.	.	TRBV3-1	TRBJ2-5	CASSLRDRMLAYIGETQYF	TGTGCCAGCAGCCTCCGGGACCGAATGCTGGCGTATATTGGGGAGACCCAGTACTTC
few	.	TRBV20-1	TRBJ2-3	CSARTADSTDTQYF	TGCAGTGCTCGGACGGCCGATAGCACAGATACGCAGTATTTT
.	.	TRBV20-1	TRBJ1-2	CSARDEGPTGGYTF	TGCAGTGCTAGAGATGAGGGCCCAACCGGTGGCTACACCTTC
.	.	TRBV29-1	TRBJ2-5	CSVEDGGVWETQYF	TGCAGCGTTGAAGATGGTGGGGTTTGGGAGACCCAGTACTTC
few	.	TRBV12-5	TRBJ1-6	CASGLVEKSLHF	TGTGCTAGTGGTTTGGTAGAGAAGTCCCTCCACTTT
once	.	TRBV20-1	TRBJ1-4	CSARSEFGFAEKLFF	TGCAGTGCCCGATCTGAGTTTGGGTTTGCTGAAAAACTGTTTTTT
.	.	TRBV6-2/TRBV6-3	TRBJ2-2	CASSYPPGPRTGELFF	TGTGCCAGCAGTTACCCACCGGGGCCTCGCACCGGGGAGCTGTTTTTT
.	.	TRBV28	TRBJ2-7	CASSLVTGLTYEQYF	TGTGCCAGCAGTTTAGTGACAGGTCTTACCTACGAGCAGTACTTC
few	.	TRBV10-3	TRBJ2-4	CAIRAAVGGRLNPKNIQYF	TGTGCCATCCGCGCCGCCGTGGGGGGCCGCCTGAATCCCAAAAACATTCAGTACTTC
.	.	TRBV28	TRBJ2-3	CASSATGSGLSDTQYF	TGTGCCAGCAGTGCAACAGGGTCGGGATTGTCGGATACGCAGTATTTT
few	TRBD2	TRBV2	TRBJ2-5	CASSNKWTSGGQETQYF	TGTGCCAGCAGTAACAAATGGACTAGCGGGGGGCAAGAGACCCAGTACTTC
few	TRBD1	TRBV2	TRBJ2-5	CASSARTGGLVTQYF	TGTGCCAGCAGTGCCCGGACAGGGGGATTGGTGACCCAGTACTTC
few	.	TRBV2	TRBJ2-1	CASSDPASGYNEQFF	TGTGCCAGCAGTGACCCTGCAAGCGGGTACAATGAGCAGTTCTTC
many	.	TRBV7-2	TRBJ1-2	CASSPQPGLIYGYTF	TGTGCCAGCAGCCCACAGCCTGGGTTAATTTATGGCTACACCTTC
once	.	TRBV6-2/TRBV6-3	TRBJ2-5	CASSYSGPQEYF	TGTGCCAGCAGTTACTCTGGTCCCCAGGAGTACTTC
.	.	TRBV5-1	TRBJ2-1	CASSLELFNEQFF	TGCGCCAGCAGCTTGGAACTATTCAATGAGCAGTTCTTC
.	.	TRBV5-1	TRBJ2-2	CASRSRGAGELLF	TGCGCCAGCAGGAGCCGGGGGGCCGGGGAGCTGCTTTTT
few	.	TRBV7-2	TRBJ1-5	CASSLGPATGHQPQHF	TGTGCCAGCAGCTTAGGTCCGGCCACGGGGCATCAGCCCCAGCATTTT
.	.	TRBV4-2	TRBJ1-2	CASSQWGASRGYTF	TGTGCCAGCAGCCAATGGGGGGCGAGTAGGGGCTACACCTTC
.	TRBD1	TRBV6-1	TRBJ1-2	CASSFSGTGRGYTF	TGTGCCAGCAGTTTCTCCGGGACAGGGAGAGGCTACACCTTC
few	.	TRBV7-3	TRBJ2-7	CASRMTGTYEQYF	TGTGCCAGCAGGATGACGGGGACCTACGAGCAGTACTTC
.	.	TRBV27	TRBJ2-1	CASSLQGSEQFF	TGTGCCAGCAGTTTACAGGGCAGTGAGCAGTTCTTC
.	.	TRBV7-6	TRBJ1-6	CASSLSGENNSPLHF	TGTGCCAGCAGCTTGTCGGGGGAAAATAATTCACCCCTCCACTTT
few	TRBD2	TRBV20-1	TRBJ2-1	CSARVLAGGYNEQFF	TGCAGTGCTAGAGTACTAGCGGGAGGCTACAATGAGCAGTTCTTC
.	.	TRBV7-2	TRBJ2-1	CASSLKLARNEQFF	TGTGCCAGCAGCTTAAAACTAGCACGCAATGAGCAGTTCTTC
.	.	TRBV27	TRBJ1-2	CASSFSHQPSYGYTF	TGTGCCAGCAGTTTCTCACACCAACCGAGCTATGGCTACACCTTC
.	.	TRBV25-1	TRBJ1-6	CASSDGANSPLHF	TGTGCCAGCAGCGACGGGGCCAATTCACCCCTCCACTTT
.	TRBD2	TRBV6-1	TRBJ2-1	CASSERGVTSGYNEQFF	TGTGCCAGCAGCGAAAGGGGAGTGACTAGCGGATACAATGAGCAGTTCTTC
.	.	TRBV28	TRBJ2-5	CASQDSIETQYF	TGTGCCAGCCAAGACAGTATAGAGACCCAGTACTTC
few	.	TRBV6-5	TRBJ2-7	CASTLAGTSGEQYF	TGTGCCAGCACCCTCGCAGGGACCTCGGGGGAGCAGTACTTC
few	.	TRBV7-9	TRBJ1-4	CASSSPDEEKLFF	TGTGCCAGCAGCTCTCCGGACGAGGAAAAACTGTTTTTT
few	TRBD1	TRBV29-1	TRBJ2-7	CSARTGEGYEQYF	TGCAGCGCAAGGACAGGGGAAGGCTACGAGCAGTACTTC
.	TRBD1	TRBV11-2	TRBJ1-1	CASSPGNYRGGTEAFF	TGTGCCAGCAGCCCGGGGAACTACAGGGGAGGCACTGAAGCTTTCTTT
.	.	TRBV20-1	TRBJ2-1	CSARDPQAVNEQFF	TGCAGTGCTAGAGATCCACAGGCGGTCAATGAGCAGTTCTTC
.	.	TRBV5-1	TRBJ1-3	CASSLDAAVSGNTIYF	TGCGCCAGCAGCTTGGACGCAGCCGTCTCTGGAAACACCATATATTTT
few	TRBD1	TRBV4-3	TRBJ1-1	CASSRSGTGGSNTEAFF	TGCGCCAGCAGCCGATCCGGGACAGGGGGTTCGAACACTGAAGCTTTCTTT
.	.	TRBV18	TRBJ2-5	CASSPRGHSETQYF	TGTGCCAGCTCACCACGCGGCCACTCGGAGACCCAGTACTTC
.	.	TRBV20-1	TRBJ1-1	CSARDSAGYTEAFF	TGCAGTGCTAGAGATTCAGCAGGGTACACTGAAGCTTTCTTT
.	TRBD1	TRBV5-5	TRBJ1-4	CASSWDRVAKLFF	TGTGCCAGCAGCTGGGACAGGGTCGCAAAACTGTTTTTT
.	TRBD2	TRBV4-1	TRBJ2-1	CASSQDKTSGSDEQFF	TGCGCCAGCAGCCAAGATAAGACTAGCGGGAGTGATGAGCAGTTCTTC
few	TRBD1	TRBV24-1	TRBJ2-2	CATSEHVTGTQNTGELFF	TGTGCCACCAGTGAACATGTGACAGGGACCCAGAACACCGGGGAGCTGTTTTTT
.	TRBD2	TRBV7-2	TRBJ2-7	CASSSGLAGPASYEQYF	TGTGCCAGCAGCTCAGGACTAGCGGGACCAGCTTCCTACGAGCAGTACTTC
.	TRBD2	TRBV7-2	TRBJ2-1	CASSYVGGGGNEQFF	TGTGCCAGCAGCTACGTCGGCGGGGGTGGGAATGAGCAGTTCTTC
many	.	TRBV25-1	TRBJ2-5	CATYPEGGGDRQETQYF	TGTGCCACCTACCCGGAAGGGGGGGGAGACCGCCAAGAGACCCAGTACTTC
few	.	TRBV7-2	TRBJ1-1	CASSLRNRVNVAFF	TGTGCCAGCAGCTTAAGGAACAGGGTTAATGTAGCTTTCTTT
many	.	TRBV5-1	TRBJ2-7	CASSYGQGGLEEQYF	TGCGCCAGCAGCTACGGCCAGGGAGGTCTGGAGGAGCAGTACTTC
few	.	TRBV7-2	TRBJ2-7	CASSKGLSGFDEQYF	TGTGCCAGCAGCAAAGGACTATCGGGGTTCGACGAGCAGTACTTC
few	.	TRBV28	TRBJ1-2	CASNTGPAGYTF	TGTGCCAGCAATACAGGGCCGGCGGGCTACACCTTC
.	.	TRBV29-1	TRBJ2-1	CSVETGDEQFF	TGCAGCGTTGAAACGGGCGATGAGCAGTTCTTC
.	.	TRBV6-6	TRBJ2-3	CASSYTTDTQYF	TGTGCAAGCAGTTACACCACAGATACGCAGTATTTT
many	.	TRBV29-1	TRBJ1-2	CSVGEEGGGYTF	TGCAGCGTTGGGGAGGAGGGGGGCGGCTACACCTTC
few	.	TRBV6-1	TRBJ2-5	CASEGGSQETQYF	TGTGCCAGCGAGGGCGGATCCCAAGAGACCCAGTACTTC